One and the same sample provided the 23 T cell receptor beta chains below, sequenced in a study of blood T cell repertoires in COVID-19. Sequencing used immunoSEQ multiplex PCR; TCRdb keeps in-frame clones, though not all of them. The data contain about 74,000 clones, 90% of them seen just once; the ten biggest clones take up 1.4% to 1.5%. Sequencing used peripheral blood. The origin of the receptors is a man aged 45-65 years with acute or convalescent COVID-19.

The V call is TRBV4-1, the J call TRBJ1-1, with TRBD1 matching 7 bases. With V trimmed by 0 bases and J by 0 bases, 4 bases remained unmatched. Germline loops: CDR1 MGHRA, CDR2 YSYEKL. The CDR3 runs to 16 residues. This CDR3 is CASSQDPGQLNTEAFF. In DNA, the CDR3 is TGCGCCAGCAGCCAAGATCCGGGACAGCTGAACACTGAAGCTTTCTTT.

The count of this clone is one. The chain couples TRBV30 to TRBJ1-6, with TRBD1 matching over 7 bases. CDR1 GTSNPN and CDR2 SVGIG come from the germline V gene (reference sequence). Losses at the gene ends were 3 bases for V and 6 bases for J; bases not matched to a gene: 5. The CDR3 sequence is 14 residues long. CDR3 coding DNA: TGTGCCTGGAGCGCCGACAGGGCTAATTCACCCCTCCACTTT. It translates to CAWSADRANSPLHF. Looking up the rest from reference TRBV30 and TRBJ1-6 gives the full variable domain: SQTIHQWPATLVQPVGSPLSLECTVEGTSNPNLYWYRQAAGRGLQLLFYSVGIGQISSEVPQNLSASRPQDRQFILSSKKLLLSDSGFYLCAWSADRANSPLHFGNGTRLTVT.

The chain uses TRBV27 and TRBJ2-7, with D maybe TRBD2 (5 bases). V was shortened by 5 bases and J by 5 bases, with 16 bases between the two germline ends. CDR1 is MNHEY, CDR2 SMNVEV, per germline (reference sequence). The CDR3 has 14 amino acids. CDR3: CASSRYYGSHEQYF. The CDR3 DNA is TGTGCCAGCAGTCGGTACTATGGGAGTCACGAGCAGTACTTC.

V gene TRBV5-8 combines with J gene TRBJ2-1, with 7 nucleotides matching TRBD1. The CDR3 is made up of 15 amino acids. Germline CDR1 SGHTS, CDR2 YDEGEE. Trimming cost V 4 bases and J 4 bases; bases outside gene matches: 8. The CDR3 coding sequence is TGTGCCAGCAGCAGACACAGGGGCGCTTACAATGAGCAGTTCTTC. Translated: CASSRHRGAYNEQFF.

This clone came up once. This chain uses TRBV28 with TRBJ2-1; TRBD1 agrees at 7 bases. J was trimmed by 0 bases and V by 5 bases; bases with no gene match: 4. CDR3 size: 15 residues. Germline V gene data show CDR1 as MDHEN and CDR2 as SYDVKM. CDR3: CASSRQGTSYNEQFF. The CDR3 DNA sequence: TGTGCCAGCAGTAGACAGGGAACCTCCTACAATGAGCAGTTCTTC.

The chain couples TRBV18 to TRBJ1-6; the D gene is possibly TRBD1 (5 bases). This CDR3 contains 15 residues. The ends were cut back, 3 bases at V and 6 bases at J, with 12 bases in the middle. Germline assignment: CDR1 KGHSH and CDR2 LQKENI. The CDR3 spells CASSPSRGSNSPLHF. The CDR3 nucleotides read TGTGCCAGCTCACCCTCTAGGGGATCTAATTCACCCCTCCACTTT.

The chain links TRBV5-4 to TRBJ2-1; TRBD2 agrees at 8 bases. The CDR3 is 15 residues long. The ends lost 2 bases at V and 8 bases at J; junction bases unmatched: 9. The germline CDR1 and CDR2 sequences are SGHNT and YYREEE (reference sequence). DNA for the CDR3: TGTGCCAGCAGCTTCAACCGGGAGGGCCGTCATGAGCAGTTCTTC. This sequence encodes CASSFNREGRHEQFF. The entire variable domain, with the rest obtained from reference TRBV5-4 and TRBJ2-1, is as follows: ETGVTQSPTHLIKTRGQQVTLRCSSQSGHNTVSWYQQALGQGPQFIFQYYREEENGRGNFPPRFSGLQFPNYSSELNVNALELDDSALYLCASSFNREGRHEQFFGPGTRLTVL.

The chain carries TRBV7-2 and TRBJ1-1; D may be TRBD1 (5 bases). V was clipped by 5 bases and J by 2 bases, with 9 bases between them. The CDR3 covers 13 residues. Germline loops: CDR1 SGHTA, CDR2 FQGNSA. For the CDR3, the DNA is TGTGCCAGCAGCCGTGACAGTAACACTGAAGCTTTCTTT. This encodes CASSRDSNTEAFF.

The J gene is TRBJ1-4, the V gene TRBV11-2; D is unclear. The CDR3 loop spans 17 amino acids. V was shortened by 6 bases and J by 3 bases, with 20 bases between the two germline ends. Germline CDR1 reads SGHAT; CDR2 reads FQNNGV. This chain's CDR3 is CASSSHRGSLSNEKLFF. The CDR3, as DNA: TGTGCCAGCAGTTCCCACCGGGGATCGTTGTCTAATGAAAAACTGTTTTTT.

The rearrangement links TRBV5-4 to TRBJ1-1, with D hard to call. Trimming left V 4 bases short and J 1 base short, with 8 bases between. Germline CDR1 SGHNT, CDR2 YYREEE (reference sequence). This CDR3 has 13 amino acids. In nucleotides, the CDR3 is TGTGCCAGCAGCGACAAAGGGAACACTGAAGCTTTCTTT. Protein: CASSDKGNTEAFF.

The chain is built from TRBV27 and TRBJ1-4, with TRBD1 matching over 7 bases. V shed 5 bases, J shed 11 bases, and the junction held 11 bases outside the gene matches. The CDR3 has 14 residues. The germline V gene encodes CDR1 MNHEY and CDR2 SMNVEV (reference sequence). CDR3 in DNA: TGTGCCAGCAGTATCTACCGGGACAGCGTGAAACTGTTTTTT. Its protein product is CASSIYRDSVKLFF.

CDR3 protein: CASSPTTGETSRVYIDEQFF. The CDR3 coding sequence is TGTGCCAGCTCACCCACGACAGGGGAGACATCGCGGGTTTATATCGATGAGCAGTTCTTC. The chain employs TRBV18 and TRBJ2-1; TRBD1 matches 8 bases. With V trimmed by 3 bases and J by 8 bases, 24 bases remained unmatched. Germline V gives CDR1 KGHSH, CDR2 LQKENI. The CDR3 length is 20 residues.

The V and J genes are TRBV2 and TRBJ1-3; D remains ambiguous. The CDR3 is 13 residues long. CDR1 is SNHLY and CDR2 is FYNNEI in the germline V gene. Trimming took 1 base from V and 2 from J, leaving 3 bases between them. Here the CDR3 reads CASSEGAGNTIYF. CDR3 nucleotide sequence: TGTGCCAGCAGTGAAGGAGCTGGAAACACCATATATTTT.

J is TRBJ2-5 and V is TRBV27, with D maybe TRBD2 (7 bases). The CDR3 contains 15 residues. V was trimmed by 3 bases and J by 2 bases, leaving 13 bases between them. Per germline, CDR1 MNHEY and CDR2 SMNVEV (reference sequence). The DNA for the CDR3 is TGTGCCAGCAGTTTGTCGGGGGGCCGACAAGAGACCCAGTACTTC. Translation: CASSLSGGRQETQYF.

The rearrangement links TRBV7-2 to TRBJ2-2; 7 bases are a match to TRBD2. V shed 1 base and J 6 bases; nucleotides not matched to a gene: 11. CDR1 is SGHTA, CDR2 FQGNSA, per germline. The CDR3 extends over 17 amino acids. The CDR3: CASSLGRLAWDSGELFF. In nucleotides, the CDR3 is TGTGCCAGCAGCTTAGGTCGACTAGCATGGGATTCCGGGGAGCTGTTTTTT.

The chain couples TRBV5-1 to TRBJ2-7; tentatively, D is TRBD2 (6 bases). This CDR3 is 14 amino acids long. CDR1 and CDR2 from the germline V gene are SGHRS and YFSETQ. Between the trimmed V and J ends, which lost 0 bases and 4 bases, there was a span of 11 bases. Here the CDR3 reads CASSLGLVLYEQYF. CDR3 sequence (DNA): TGCGCCAGCAGCTTGGGACTAGTCCTTTACGAGCAGTACTTC.

This CDR3 is CASSQQVNTEAFF. Here the CDR3 DNA reads TGTGCCAGCAGTCAACAGGTGAACACTGAAGCTTTCTTT. The rearrangement links TRBV12-3 or TRBV12-4 to TRBJ1-1; D might be TRBD1 (5 bases). The CDR3 loop spans 13 amino acids. The ends were cut back, 5 bases at V and 0 bases at J, with 7 bases in the middle.

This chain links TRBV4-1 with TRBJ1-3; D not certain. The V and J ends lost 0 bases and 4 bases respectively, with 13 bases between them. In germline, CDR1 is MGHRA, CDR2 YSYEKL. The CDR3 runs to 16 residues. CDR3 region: CASSQEGSRFGNTIYF. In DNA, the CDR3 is TGCGCCAGCAGCCAAGAAGGAAGCAGGTTCGGAAACACCATATATTTT.

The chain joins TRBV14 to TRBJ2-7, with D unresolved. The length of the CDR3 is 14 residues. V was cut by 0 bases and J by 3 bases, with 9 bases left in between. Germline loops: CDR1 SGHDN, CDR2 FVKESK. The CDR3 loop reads CASSQELRFYEQYF. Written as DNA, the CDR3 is TGTGCCAGCAGCCAAGAACTGAGATTCTACGAGCAGTACTTC. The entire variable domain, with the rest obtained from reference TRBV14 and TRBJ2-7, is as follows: EAGVTQFPSHSVIEKGQTVTLRCDPISGHDNLYWYRRVMGKEIKFLLHFVKESKQDESGMPNNRFLAERTGGTYSTLKVQPAELEDSGVYFCASSQELRFYEQYFGPGTRLTVT.

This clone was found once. Here the CDR3 DNA reads TGCAGCGTTGAAAGGGGGACAGGGGGCTGGTCGACCCAGTACTTC. This codes for CSVERGTGGWSTQYF. The J gene is TRBJ2-5, the V gene TRBV29-1; 12 bases are a match to TRBD1. The CDR3 extends over 15 amino acids. Germline-derived CDR1 and CDR2 are SQVTM and ANQGSEA. V trimming: 2 bases; J trimming: 7 bases; junction bases outside the gene matches: 8.

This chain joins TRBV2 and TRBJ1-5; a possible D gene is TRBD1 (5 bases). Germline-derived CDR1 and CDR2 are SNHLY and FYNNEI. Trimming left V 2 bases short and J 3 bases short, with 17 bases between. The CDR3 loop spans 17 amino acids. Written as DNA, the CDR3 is TGTGCCAGCAGTGAAAGTTATCCTGACAGAAACAATCAGCCCCAGCATTTT. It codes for CASSESYPDRNNQPQHF.

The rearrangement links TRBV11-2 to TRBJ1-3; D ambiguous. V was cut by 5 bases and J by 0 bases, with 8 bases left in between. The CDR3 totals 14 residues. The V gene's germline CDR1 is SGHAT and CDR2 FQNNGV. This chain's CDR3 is CASSEGLSGNTIYF. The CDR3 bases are TGTGCCAGCAGCGAAGGACTCTCTGGAAACACCATATATTTT.

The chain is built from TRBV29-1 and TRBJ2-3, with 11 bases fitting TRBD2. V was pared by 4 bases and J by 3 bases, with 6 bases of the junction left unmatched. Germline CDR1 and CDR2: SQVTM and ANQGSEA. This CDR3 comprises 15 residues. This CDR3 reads CSVVSWTSGTDTQYF. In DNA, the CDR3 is TGCAGCGTTGTTTCTTGGACTAGCGGGACAGATACGCAGTATTTT.